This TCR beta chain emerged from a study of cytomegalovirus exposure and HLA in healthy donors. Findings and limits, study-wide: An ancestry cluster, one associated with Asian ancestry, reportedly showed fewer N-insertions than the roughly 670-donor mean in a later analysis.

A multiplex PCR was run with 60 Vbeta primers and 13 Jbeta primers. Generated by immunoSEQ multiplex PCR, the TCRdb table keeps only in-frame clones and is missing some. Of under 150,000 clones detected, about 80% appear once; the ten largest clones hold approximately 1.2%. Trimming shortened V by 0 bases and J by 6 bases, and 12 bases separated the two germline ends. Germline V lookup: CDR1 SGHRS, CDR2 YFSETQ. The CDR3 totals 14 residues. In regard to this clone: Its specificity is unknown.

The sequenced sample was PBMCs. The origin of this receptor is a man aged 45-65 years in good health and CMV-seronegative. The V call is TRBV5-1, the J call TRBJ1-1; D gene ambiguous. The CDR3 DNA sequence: TGCGCCAGCAGCTTGGGAGAGGTCGGCCCTGAAGCTTTCTTT. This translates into CASSLGEVGPEAFF. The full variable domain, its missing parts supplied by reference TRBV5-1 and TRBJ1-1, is KAGVTQTPRYLIKTRGQQVTLSCSPISGHRSVSWYQQTPGQGLQFLFEYFSETQRNKGNFPGRFSGRQFSNSRSEMNVSTLELGDSALYLCASSLGEVGPEAFFGQGTRLTVV.